One and the same sample provided the 29 T cell receptor beta chains below, sequenced in a study of T cell responses to AZD1222 COVID-19 vaccine. Libraries were prepared by immunoSEQ multiplex PCR; TCRdb keeps only in-frame clonotypes and omits some of them. The sample lists approximately 160,000 clones, 90% seen once, with less than 1.6% in the top ten. Source: peripheral blood, taken on day 0 of AZD1222 vaccination. These receptors originate from an adult in good health.

The CDR3 protein is CASSQPTGGPYSNQPQHF. The DNA of the CDR3 is TGCGCCAGCAGCCAACCAACAGGGGGACCCTATAGCAATCAGCCCCAGCATTTT. The genes are TRBV4-1 and TRBJ1-5, with TRBD1 identical over 8 bases. This CDR3 is 18 amino acids long. V was pared by 2 bases and J by 0 bases, with 9 bases of the junction left unmatched. The germline gives CDR1 MGHRA, CDR2 YSYEKL.

The V call is TRBV6-5, the J call TRBJ1-1; D remains unclear. This CDR3 comprises 15 residues. CDR1 MNHEY and CDR2 SVGAGI come from the germline V gene. Trimming cost V 0 bases and J 1 base, with 9 bases left between them. The CDR3 nucleotides are TGTGCCAGCAGTTACTCCCACCGGGAGAACACTGAAGCTTTCTTT. This gives the protein CASSYSHRENTEAFF.

The J gene is TRBJ1-1, the V gene TRBV9; 7 bases agree with TRBD1. This CDR3 has 16 amino acids. Germline CDR1 and CDR2: SGDLS and YYNGEE. With 0 bases clipped from V and 0 bases from J, the junction kept 5 bases outside the gene matches. In DNA form, the CDR3 reads TGTGCCAGCAGCGTAGATCCGGGACAGATGAACACTGAAGCTTTCTTT. It translates to CASSVDPGQMNTEAFF.

The table lists this clone with a count of one. CDR3 DNA sequence: TGTGCCAGCAGTTTCCGGGACAGGGGCCCGAATCAGCCCCAGCATTTT. As protein: CASSFRDRGPNQPQHF. The gene calls are TRBV2 and TRBJ1-5, with 10 bases that match TRBD1. Losses at the gene ends were 5 bases for V and 4 bases for J; bases not matched to a gene: 8. The CDR3 runs to 16 residues. From germline, CDR1 is SNHLY and CDR2 FYNNEI. Full variable domain (rest looked up from reference TRBV2 and TRBJ1-5): EPEVTQTPSHQVTQMGQEVILRCVPISNHLYFYWYRQILGQKVEFLVSFYNNEISEKSEIFDDQFSVERPDGSNFTLKIRSTKLEDSAMYFCASSFRDRGPNQPQHFGDGTRLSIL.

The chain employs TRBV5-1 and TRBJ1-2; D is ambiguous. The CDR3 sequence is 13 residues long. Germline CDR1 is SGHRS and CDR2 is YFSETQ. V was trimmed by 2 bases and J by 8 bases, leaving 13 bases between them. For the CDR3, the DNA is TGCGCCAGCAGCTTCTCCGGGGAACGGGGCTACACCTTC. The encoded protein is CASSFSGERGYTF.

The V and J genes are TRBV5-6 and TRBJ1-3; no reliable D call. The V end was cut by 2 bases, the J end by 4 bases, with 10 bases between. Germline V gene lookup returns CDR1 SGHDT and CDR2 YYEEEE. CDR3 size: 14 residues. This CDR3 is CASSLGRIGNTIYF. The CDR3 DNA sequence: TGTGCCAGCAGCTTAGGAAGGATCGGAAACACCATATATTTT.

This chain uses TRBV27 with TRBJ1-2; D gene ambiguous. The CDR3 extends over 16 amino acids. Trimming took off 4 bases at V and 1 base at J, with 16 bases between the two ends. Germline-derived CDR1 and CDR2 are MNHEY and SMNVEV (reference sequence). The CDR3 sequence: CASSWGVNLNNYGYTF. As DNA, the CDR3 is TGTGCCAGCAGTTGGGGAGTGAACCTAAATAACTATGGCTACACCTTC.

The V and J genes are TRBV28 and TRBJ2-3, with 7 bases matching TRBD1. The CDR3 has 15 residues. The trim removed 7 bases at V and 4 bases at J, leaving 11 bases unmatched. The germline V gene has CDR1 MDHEN and CDR2 SYDVKM. The CDR3 DNA reads as TGTGCCAGCACCACAGGGGCGTTTCTCTCAGATACGCAGTATTTT. Amino acids: CASTTGAFLSDTQYF.

The rearrangement uses TRBV5-4 and TRBJ1-1; D unclear. Trimming stripped 5 bases from V and 1 base from J, with 12 bases between. The CDR3 is 14 amino acids. The germline CDR1 and CDR2 sequences are SGHNT and YYREEE (reference sequence). The CDR3 protein is CASSLRDRNTEAFF. The DNA of the CDR3 is TGTGCCAGCAGTCTACGGGATCGGAACACTGAAGCTTTCTTT.

The chain couples TRBV6-5 to TRBJ2-2; possibly TRBD1 for D (5 bases). Germline CDR1 MNHEY, CDR2 SVGAGI. Trimming pared 6 bases from V and 0 bases from J, leaving 11 bases between. The CDR3 runs to 15 residues. Here the CDR3 DNA reads TGTGCCAGCAGCCACCGACAGCCGAACACCGGGGAGCTGTTTTTT. It codes for CASSHRQPNTGELFF.

The rearrangement joins TRBV30 to TRBJ1-1, with D possibly being TRBD1 (5 bases). Per the germline V gene, CDR1 is GTSNPN and CDR2 is SVGIG (reference sequence). V was shortened by 3 bases and J by 4 bases, with 21 bases between the two germline ends. The CDR3 is 16 amino acids. The CDR3, as DNA: TGTGCCTGGAGGGGTAAAGGAAGGGGCTTGGGCACTGAAGCTTTCTTT. This sequence encodes CAWRGKGRGLGTEAFF.

The chain couples TRBV7-8 to TRBJ1-6; 7 bases fit TRBD1. V gave up 8 bases and J gave up 5 bases; unmatched junction bases: 9. The CDR3 is 15 amino acids. In germline, CDR1 is SGHVS, CDR2 FQNEAQ. The chain's CDR3 is CASFNGGTDNSPLHF. CDR3 nucleotides: TGTGCCAGCTTCAATGGGGGGACAGATAATTCACCCCTCCACTTT. The variable domain in full, completed from reference TRBV7-8 and TRBJ1-6, reads GAGVSQSPRYKVAKRGQDVALRCDPISGHVSLFWYQQALGQGPEFLTYFQNEAQLDKSGLPSDRFFAERPEGSVSTLKIQRTQQEDSAVYLCASFNGGTDNSPLHFGNGTRLTVT.

This clone appeared once. The genes are TRBV6-1 and TRBJ2-7, with 11 bases fitting TRBD2. The CDR3 length is 15 residues. The germline CDR1 and CDR2 sequences are MNHNS and SASEGT. V lost 2 bases to trimming and J lost 1 base; unmatched junction nucleotides: 1. The CDR3 DNA follows: TGTGCCAGCAGTGAAAGGACTAGCGGGTCCTACGAGCAGTACTTC. This sequence encodes CASSERTSGSYEQYF.

The rearrangement uses TRBV18 and TRBJ1-1, with TRBD1 matching over 8 bases. There are 16 residues in the CDR3. Germline assignment: CDR1 KGHSH and CDR2 LQKENI. Trimming took 6 bases from V and 7 from J; bases not matched to a gene: 16. CDR3 sequence: CASSASSRTGIGEAFF. The CDR3 DNA sequence: TGTGCCAGCTCCGCTTCTTCCCGGACAGGGATCGGTGAAGCTTTCTTT.

The V and J genes are TRBV6-4 and TRBJ2-2; 8 bases match TRBD1. CDR1 and CDR2 (germline): MRHNA, SNTAGT. V shed 7 bases, J shed 3 bases, and the junction held 4 bases outside the gene matches. The CDR3 is 14 amino acids. In nucleotides, the CDR3 is TGTGCCAGCAAACCGACAGGGGACACCGGGGAGCTGTTTTTT. Its protein is CASKPTGDTGELFF.

This clone occurred a few times. This rearrangement joins TRBV7-2 to TRBJ1-2; the D gene is possibly TRBD1 (6 bases). The CDR3 sequence is 15 residues long. V lost 5 bases to trimming and J lost 4 bases, with 17 bases between them. The germline CDR1 and CDR2 sequences are SGHTA and FQGNSA. The CDR3 DNA reads as TGTGCCAGCAGCCTCGGAATAGGGGGGAGCTATGGCTACACCTTC. Translating it yields CASSLGIGGSYGYTF.

This sequence joins TRBV5-1 and TRBJ2-7, with D perhaps matching TRBD2 (5 bases). Germline V gives CDR1 SGHRS, CDR2 YFSETQ. CDR3 size: 13 residues. V lost 4 bases to trimming and J lost 5 bases, with 13 bases between them. Here the CDR3 reads CASSLDAGHEQYF. CDR3 DNA: TGCGCCAGCAGCCTTGACGCGGGCCACGAGCAGTACTTC.

This chain joins TRBV11-2 and TRBJ1-1; 7 bases are shared with TRBD1. This CDR3 has 15 amino acids. The germline gives CDR1 SGHAT, CDR2 FQNNGV. V trimming: 6 bases; J trimming: 1 base; junction bases outside the gene matches: 8. CDR3 nucleotides: TGTGCCAGCAGTTACGCCGGGACAGCGAACACTGAAGCTTTCTTT. It yields the protein CASSYAGTANTEAFF.

The chain recombines TRBV27 with TRBJ1-5; possibly TRBD1 for D (6 bases). CDR3 length equals 17 residues. From germline, CDR1 is MNHEY and CDR2 SMNVEV (reference sequence). Deletions cut 0 bases from V and 4 bases from J, with 16 bases between. The CDR3 DNA follows: TGTGCCAGCAGTTTATCGGGACATCTTGAACCGAATCAGCCCCAGCATTTT. This translates into CASSLSGHLEPNQPQHF.

This sequence joins TRBV12-5 and TRBJ2-2, with D unresolved. Germline V gene data show CDR1 as LGHNT and CDR2 as FRNRAP. The CDR3 has 12 amino acids. Trimming shortened V by 6 bases and J by 5 bases, and 7 bases separated the two germline ends. The CDR3 sequence: CASGPNTGELFF. DNA of the CDR3: TGTGCTAGTGGCCCCAATACCGGGGAGCTGTTTTTT.

The chain recombines TRBV5-1 with TRBJ2-1; 15 bases agree with TRBD2. The trim removed 1 base at V and 0 bases at J, leaving 11 bases unmatched. The germline V gene has CDR1 SGHRS and CDR2 YFSETQ. The CDR3 runs to 21 residues. The CDR3 loop is CASSLRGPGTSGGSSYNEQFF. CDR3 nucleotides: TGCGCCAGCAGCTTGCGGGGACCCGGGACTAGCGGGGGGAGCTCCTACAATGAGCAGTTCTTC.

J is TRBJ1-1 and V is TRBV6-6; perhaps TRBD1 as D (6 bases). Trimming pared 7 bases from V and 6 bases from J, leaving 15 bases between. Looked up from germline, CDR1 is MNHNY and CDR2 is SVGAGI (reference sequence). The CDR3 is 13 amino acids. The CDR3 region has the DNA TGTGCCAGCATCCTGACAGGTACCCCTGAAGCTTTCTTT. It specifies CASILTGTPEAFF.

The chain has TRBV3-1 (or the pseudogene TRBV3-2) and TRBJ1-2; D is perhaps TRBD1 (5 bases). CDR1 is LGHDT, CDR2 YNNKEL, per germline (reference sequence). This CDR3 has 19 residues. Trimming removed 3 bases from V and 6 bases from J, with 29 bases in between. The CDR3 loop is CASSHTGGDLKDVLHGYTF. CDR3 DNA: TGTGCCAGCAGCCACACGGGGGGGGACTTGAAGGACGTACTGCATGGCTACACCTTC.

This clone was detected only a few times. The chain couples TRBV3-1 (or the pseudogene TRBV3-2) to TRBJ1-2; D possibly corresponds to TRBD1 (6 bases). The CDR3 is made up of 16 amino acids. CDR1 and CDR2 (germline): LGHDT, YNNKEL (reference sequence). V was cut by 4 bases and J by 8 bases, with 23 bases left in between. For the CDR3, the DNA is TGTGCCAGCAGCCGTATCGCCTCCAGGGGTTACGCGGGCTACACCTTC. This codes for CASSRIASRGYAGYTF.

The CDR3 region has the DNA TGTGCCATCTCCCGGGAGTTGCGCAATCAGCCCCAGCATTTT. Protein: CAISRELRNQPQHF. This chain uses TRBV19 with TRBJ1-5, with unresolved D. Trimming took off 10 bases at V and 2 bases at J, with 15 bases between the two ends. Germline loops: CDR1 LNHDA, CDR2 SQIVND (reference sequence). This CDR3 has 14 amino acids.

The chain employs TRBV28 and TRBJ2-2; 8 bases map to TRBD1. The CDR3 covers 15 residues. Trimming cost V 6 bases and J 6 bases; bases outside gene matches: 9. CDR1 is MDHEN, CDR2 SYDVKM, per germline. The CDR3 sequence: CASSLGQGVPGELFF. CDR3 sequence (DNA): TGTGCCAGCAGCCTCGGACAGGGTGTACCCGGGGAGCTGTTTTTT.

V and J are TRBV5-6 and TRBJ1-2, with unresolved D. There are 11 residues in the CDR3. Deletions cut 2 bases from V and 8 bases from J, with 7 bases between. Germline V gene sequence: CDR1 SGHDT, CDR2 YYEEEE. CDR3 nucleotides: TGTGCCAGCAGCTTCAGTGGCGGCTACACCTTC. Translation gives CASSFSGGYTF.

The chain employs TRBV27 and TRBJ1-6, with a tentative D call TRBD1 (6 bases). V was trimmed by 1 base and J by 7 bases, leaving 14 bases between them. From germline, CDR1 is MNHEY and CDR2 SMNVEV (reference sequence). CDR3 size: 16 residues. In DNA, the CDR3 is TGTGCCAGCAGTTTATTGGGGGGCGCTTCCAATTCACCCCTCCACTTT. Translating gives CASSLLGGASNSPLHF.

This clone showed up just once. The chain has TRBV27 and TRBJ1-2; D is ambiguous. The CDR3 runs to 15 residues. The V and J ends lost 6 bases and 6 bases respectively, with 20 bases between them. Germline V CDR1 and CDR2: MNHEY, SMNVEV (reference sequence). The CDR3 here is CASSRNWALLDGYTF. The CDR3 bases are TGTGCCAGCAGCCGAAATTGGGCCCTTTTAGATGGCTACACCTTC.